This is a list of T cell receptor beta chains from one sample in a study of T-cell reconstitution after alpha-beta-depleted transplantation in children. TCRdb re-derived calls from the PCR reads in MiXCR, one entry per CDR3 protein. The sample lists 250,000 to 300,000 distinct CDR3 sequences, roughly 7.8% occurring once. Here the sequenced sample was peripheral blood, taken 360 days after TCRalphabeta/CD19-depleted stem cell transplant. The receptor set was obtained from a female patient aged 2-15 years who had a stem cell transplant for Fanconi anemia, so the T cells may come from the graft donor. CDR3s include the opening cysteine and the closing phenylalanine or tryptophan. Each record gives: D gene, clone size, J gene, V gene, CDR3 DNA, CDR3 protein. A D gene is named only where the DNA matches it firmly. Expanded clones get a size class; other rows say once, few or many, or leave the size out.

- few TRBJ1-2 TRBV6-5 TGTGCCAGCAGTTACTCGGGGCAGCTTCTGGGGGGCTACACCTTC CASSYSGQLLGGYTF
TRBD1 many TRBJ2-2 TRBV24-1 TGTGCCACCGCAGGGGGCCCTCTAACCGGGGAGCTGTTTTTT CATAGGPLTGELFF
TRBD1 - TRBJ1-3 TRBV4-3 TGCGCCAGCAGCCCACTCCCCCAGGGGGTCCGCTCTGGAAACACCATATATTTT CASSPLPQGVRSGNTIYF
TRBD2 many TRBJ2-3 TRBV12-3/TRBV12-4 TGTGCCAGCACCGGACTAGCGGGGGGATACACAGATACGCAGTATTTT CASTGLAGGYTDTQYF
- - TRBJ2-5 TRBV7-9 TGTGCCAGCAGCTTACGATTCGATCTAGCCAGCCAAGAGACCCAGTACTTC CASSLRFDLASQETQYF
TRBD2 few TRBJ2-1 TRBV20-1 TGCAGTGCTGCTACACAGCGGGGACTCTACAATGAGCAGTTCTTC CSAATQRGLYNEQFF
- - TRBJ1-1 TRBV12-3/TRBV12-4 TGTGCCAGCAGTTCATGGGGACAGAACACTGAAGCTTTCTTT CASSSWGQNTEAFF
- - TRBJ1-2 TRBV6-1 TGTGCCAGCTTGGGGCAAGGGGGTTACTATGGCTACACCTTC CASLGQGGYYGYTF
TRBD2 few TRBJ2-7 TRBV20-1 TGCAGTGCTAGCCGGGCGGGGGGATCCTACGAGCAGTACTTC CSASRAGGSYEQYF
- many TRBJ2-2 TRBV4-2 TGTGCCAGCAGCCAAGAGCACGCGAACACCGGGGAGCTGTTTTTT CASSQEHANTGELFF
- many TRBJ2-1 TRBV7-2 TGTGCCAGCAGCTCCTACGGGACCCAGTTCTTC CASSSYGTQFF
- many TRBJ2-1 TRBV5-1 TGCGCCAGCAGCCTGTGGGGTGAGGAAGAGCAGTTCTTC CASSLWGEEEQFF
- - TRBJ1-2 TRBV5-1 TGCGCCAGCAGCAAGAATTGGGGGCGGCTAACTTATGGCTACACCTTC CASSKNWGRLTYGYTF
TRBD1 - TRBJ1-1 TRBV7-1 TGTGCCAGCAGCTCAGCGGGGTCAGGGGGCTCTGAAGCTTTCTTT CASSSAGSGGSEAFF
- few TRBJ2-2 TRBV6-5 TGTGCCAGCAGCGAAGGGATCGGGGAGCTGTTTTTT CASSEGIGELFF
TRBD2 many TRBJ2-1 TRBV12-3/TRBV12-4 TGTGCCAGCAGTTCCCCAACCGGGACTAGCGGGATAGGGGGCAATGAGCAGTTCTTC CASSSPTGTSGIGGNEQFF
- many TRBJ2-7 TRBV28 TGTGCCAGCAGTTTATTGACAAGCTACGAGCAGTACTTC CASSLLTSYEQYF
TRBD1 few TRBJ1-4 TRBV12-3/TRBV12-4 TGTGCCAGCAGTTTGGGGACAGGGGCCTACGCCTTTAATGAAAAACTGTTTTTT CASSLGTGAYAFNEKLFF
- few TRBJ1-1 TRBV6-4 TGTGCCAGCAGTGAAGCCGGGGGGACATTTCCGGCTTTCTTT CASSEAGGTFPAFF
TRBD2 many TRBJ2-7 TRBV20-1 TGCAGTGCTAGAGATAGACCAGGGGTAGTAGCGGGGGGCTACGAGCAGTACTTC CSARDRPGVVAGGYEQYF
- many TRBJ1-1 TRBV5-1 TGTGCCAGCAGCTCACAGGGTGGTACTGAAGCTTTCTTT CASSSQGGTEAFF
TRBD2 - TRBJ2-5 TRBV7-9 TGTGCCAGCAGCACCACTGGGACTAGCGGTCAAGAGACCCAGTACTTC CASSTTGTSGQETQYF
TRBD1 few TRBJ2-7 TRBV7-6 TGTGCCAGCAGCTTATCGGCCGGACAGGGAACCTACGAGCAGTACTTC CASSLSAGQGTYEQYF
TRBD1 - TRBJ2-2 TRBV4-2 TGTGCCAGCAGCCACCCGGACAGGGGGCCGGGTTTCACCGGGGAGCTGTTTTTT CASSHPDRGPGFTGELFF
- many TRBJ2-3 TRBV6-2/TRBV6-3 TGTGCCAGCTATAGGGGGGATGGCACATATACGCAGTATTTT CASYRGDGTYTQYF
- many TRBJ2-7 TRBV7-8 TGTGCCAGCAGCTTTGGGGGGCACGACGAGCAGTACTTC CASSFGGHDEQYF
TRBD2 many TRBJ2-3 TRBV5-1 TGCGCCAGCAGCTTACTATCTAGCGGATCCACAGATACGCAGTATTTT CASSLLSSGSTDTQYF
- many TRBJ2-7 TRBV6-2/TRBV6-3 TGTGCCAGCAACACCGGGGACGTCAGGGTCGAGCAGTACTTC CASNTGDVRVEQYF
TRBD1 few TRBJ2-5 TRBV7-3 TGTGCCAGCAGCCTAACAGGGGGCACGAAGACCCAGTACTTC CASSLTGGTKTQYF
- - TRBJ1-5 TRBV19 TGTGCCAGTAGTATAGAGGGGTATCAGCCCCAGCATTTT CASSIEGYQPQHF
TRBD2 many TRBJ2-3 TRBV11-2 TGTGCCAGCAGCTTAGATTTCGCGGGGGGCCGGCTTCTACTCACAGATACGCAGTATTTT CASSLDFAGGRLLLTDTQYF
TRBD1 many TRBJ2-2 TRBV4-3 TGCGCCAGCAGCCAAGGACAGGGCACCGGGGAGCTGTTTTTT CASSQGQGTGELFF
TRBD1 few TRBJ1-1 TRBV7-9 TGTGCCAGCAGCTTAGCCCCCCTGGGACAGGGTAAAACTGAAGCTTTCTTT CASSLAPLGQGKTEAFF
- many TRBJ1-1 TRBV9 TGTGCCAGCAGCGTACGACCAGGCCCGGGGAACACTGAAGCTTTCTTT CASSVRPGPGNTEAFF
TRBD1 many TRBJ1-1 TRBV15 TGTGCCACCAGCAGGTCACGACAGGGGGCGGCTGAAGCTTTCTTT CATSRSRQGAAEAFF
- many TRBJ2-3 TRBV9 TGTGCCAGCAGCGTATGGGGCGGGGGCCCTCTCACAGATACGCAGTATTTT CASSVWGGGPLTDTQYF
- many TRBJ1-2 TRBV29-1 TGCAGCGTTGGTTCGGAGAACTATGGCTACACCTTC CSVGSENYGYTF
- - TRBJ2-2 TRBV5-1 TGCGCCAGCAGGGGATACAGGGTAAACACCGGGGAGCTGTTTTTT CASRGYRVNTGELFF
TRBD1 many TRBJ1-2 TRBV29-1 TGCAGCGCTCCCCGACAGGGCTATGGCTACACCTTC CSAPRQGYGYTF
- many TRBJ2-5 TRBV12-3/TRBV12-4 TGTGCCAGCAGCCCGACAGGTTCAGGGACCCAGTACTTC CASSPTGSGTQYF
- many TRBJ2-3 TRBV4-3 TGCGCCAGCAGCCAAGGACTGCAGTCTAGCACAGATACGCAGTATTTT CASSQGLQSSTDTQYF
- many TRBJ2-2 TRBV9 TGTGCCAGCAGCGTAGCTACGACTTACCTCTCCGGGGAGCTGTTTTTT CASSVATTYLSGELFF
TRBD1 - TRBJ2-7 TRBV6-2/TRBV6-3 TGTGCCAACAGTTACCCCCCTAAGGACAGGCAGAGCCCCTACGAGCAGTACTTC CANSYPPKDRQSPYEQYF